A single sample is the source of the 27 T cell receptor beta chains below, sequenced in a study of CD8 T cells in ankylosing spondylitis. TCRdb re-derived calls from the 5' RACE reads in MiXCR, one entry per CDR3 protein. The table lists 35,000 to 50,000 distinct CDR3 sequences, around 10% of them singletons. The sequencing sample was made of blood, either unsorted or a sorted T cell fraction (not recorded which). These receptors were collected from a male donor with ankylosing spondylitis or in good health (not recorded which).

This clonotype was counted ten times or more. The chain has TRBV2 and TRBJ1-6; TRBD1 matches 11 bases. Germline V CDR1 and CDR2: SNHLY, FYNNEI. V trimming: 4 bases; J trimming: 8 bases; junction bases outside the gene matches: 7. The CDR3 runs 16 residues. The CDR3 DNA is TGTGCCAGCAGTGGGGGGACAGGGGGTTATGATTCACCCCTCCACTTT. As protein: CASSGGTGGYDSPLHF.

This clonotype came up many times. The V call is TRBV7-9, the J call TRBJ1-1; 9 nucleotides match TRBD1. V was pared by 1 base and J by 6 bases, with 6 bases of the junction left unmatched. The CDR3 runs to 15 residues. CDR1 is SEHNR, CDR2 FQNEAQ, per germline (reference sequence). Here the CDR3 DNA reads TGTGCCAGCAGCTTAGGGGTACAGGGGGCTGCTGAAGCTTTCTTT. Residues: CASSLGVQGAAEAFF.

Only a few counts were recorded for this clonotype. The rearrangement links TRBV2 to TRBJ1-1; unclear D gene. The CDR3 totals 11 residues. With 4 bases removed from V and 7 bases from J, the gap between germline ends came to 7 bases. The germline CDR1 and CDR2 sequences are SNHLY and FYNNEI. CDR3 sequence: CASSGMGEAFF. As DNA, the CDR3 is TGTGCCAGCAGTGGGATGGGTGAAGCTTTCTTT.

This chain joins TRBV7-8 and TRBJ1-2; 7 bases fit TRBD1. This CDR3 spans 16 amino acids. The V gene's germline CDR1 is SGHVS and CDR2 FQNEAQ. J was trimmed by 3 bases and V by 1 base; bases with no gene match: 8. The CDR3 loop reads CASSLGRQGMDYGYTF. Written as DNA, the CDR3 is TGTGCCAGCAGCTTAGGGAGACAGGGAATGGACTATGGCTACACCTTC.

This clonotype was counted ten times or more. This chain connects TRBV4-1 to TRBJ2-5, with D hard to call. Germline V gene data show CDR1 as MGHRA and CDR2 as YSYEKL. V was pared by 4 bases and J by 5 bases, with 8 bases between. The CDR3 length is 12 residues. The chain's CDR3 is CASSRVGETQYF. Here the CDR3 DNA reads TGCGCCAGCAGCCGAGTGGGGGAGACCCAGTACTTC.

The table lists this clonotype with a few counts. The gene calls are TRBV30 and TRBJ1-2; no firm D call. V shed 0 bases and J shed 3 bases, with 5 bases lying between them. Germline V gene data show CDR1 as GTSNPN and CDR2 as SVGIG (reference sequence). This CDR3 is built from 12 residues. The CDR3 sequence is CAWSVDYYGYTF. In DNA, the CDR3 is TGTGCCTGGAGTGTGGACTACTATGGCTACACCTTC.

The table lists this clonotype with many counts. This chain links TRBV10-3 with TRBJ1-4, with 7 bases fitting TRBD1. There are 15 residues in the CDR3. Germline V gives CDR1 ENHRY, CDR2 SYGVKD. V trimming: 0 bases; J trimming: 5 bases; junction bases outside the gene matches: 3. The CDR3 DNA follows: TGTGCCATCAGTGAGTCCGACAGGGAGAATGAAAAACTGTTTTTT. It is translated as CAISESDRENEKLFF.

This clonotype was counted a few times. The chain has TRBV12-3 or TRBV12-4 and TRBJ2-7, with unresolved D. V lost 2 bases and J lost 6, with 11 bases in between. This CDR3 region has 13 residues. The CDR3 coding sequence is TGTGCCAGCAGTTTAACAGAAAACGGCGAGCAGTACTTC. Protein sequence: CASSLTENGEQYF.

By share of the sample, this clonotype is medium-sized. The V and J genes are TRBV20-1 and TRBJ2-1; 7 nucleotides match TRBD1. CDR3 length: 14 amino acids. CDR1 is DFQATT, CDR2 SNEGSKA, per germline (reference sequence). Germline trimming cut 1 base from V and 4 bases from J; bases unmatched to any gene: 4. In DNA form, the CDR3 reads TGCAGTGCTAGAGTACCAGGGGGTTACAATGAGCAGTTCTTC. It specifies CSARVPGGYNEQFF.

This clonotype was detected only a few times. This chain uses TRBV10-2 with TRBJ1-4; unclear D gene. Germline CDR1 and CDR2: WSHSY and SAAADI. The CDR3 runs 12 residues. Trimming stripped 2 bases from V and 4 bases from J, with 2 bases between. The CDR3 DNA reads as TGCGCCAGCAGTGAGAGTAATGAAAAACTGTTTTTT. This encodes CASSESNEKLFF.

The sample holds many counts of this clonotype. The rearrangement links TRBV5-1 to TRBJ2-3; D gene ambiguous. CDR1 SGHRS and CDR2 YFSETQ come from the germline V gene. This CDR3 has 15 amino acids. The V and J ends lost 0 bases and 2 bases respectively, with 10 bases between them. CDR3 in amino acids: CASSLAQLPTDTQYF. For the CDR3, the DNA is TGCGCCAGCAGCTTGGCCCAGTTACCCACAGATACGCAGTATTTT.

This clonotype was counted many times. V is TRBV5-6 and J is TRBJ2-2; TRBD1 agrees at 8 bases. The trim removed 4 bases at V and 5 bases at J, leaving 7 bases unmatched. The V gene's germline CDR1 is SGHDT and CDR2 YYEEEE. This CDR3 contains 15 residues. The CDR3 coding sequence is TGTGCCAGCAGCGCGACAGGGGTAGAGACCGGGGAGCTGTTTTTT. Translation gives CASSATGVETGELFF.

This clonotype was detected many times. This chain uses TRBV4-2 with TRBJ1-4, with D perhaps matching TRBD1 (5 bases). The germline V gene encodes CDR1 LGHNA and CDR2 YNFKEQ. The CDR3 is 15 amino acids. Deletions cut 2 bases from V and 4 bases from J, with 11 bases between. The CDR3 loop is CASSQTGRSNEKLFF. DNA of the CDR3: TGTGCCAGCAGCCAAACAGGACGGAGTAATGAAAAACTGTTTTTT.

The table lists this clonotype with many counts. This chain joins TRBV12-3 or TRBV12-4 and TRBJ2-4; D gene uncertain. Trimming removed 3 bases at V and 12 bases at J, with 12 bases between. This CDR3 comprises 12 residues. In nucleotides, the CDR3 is TGTGCCAGCAGTTTTAAGAGAACCTATCAGTACTTC. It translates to CASSFKRTYQYF.

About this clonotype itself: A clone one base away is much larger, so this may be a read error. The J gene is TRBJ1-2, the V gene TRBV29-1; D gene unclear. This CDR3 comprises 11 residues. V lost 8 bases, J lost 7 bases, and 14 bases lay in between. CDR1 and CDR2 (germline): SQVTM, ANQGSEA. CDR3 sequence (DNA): TGCAGCTCTGCGGAGGGATGTGGCTACACCTTC. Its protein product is CSSAEGCGYTF. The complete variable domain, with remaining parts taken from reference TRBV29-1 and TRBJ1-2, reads SAVISQKPSRDICQRGTSLTIQCQVDSQVTMMFWYRQQPGQSLTLIATANQGSEATYESGFVIDKFPISRPNLTFSTLTVSNMSPEDSSIYLCSSAEGCGYTFGSGTRLTVV.

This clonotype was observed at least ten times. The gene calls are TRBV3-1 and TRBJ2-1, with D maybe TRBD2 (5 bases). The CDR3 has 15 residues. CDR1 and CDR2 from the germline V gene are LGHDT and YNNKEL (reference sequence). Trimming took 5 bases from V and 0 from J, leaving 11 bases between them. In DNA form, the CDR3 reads TGTGCCAGCAGCTTTAGGACTCTCTCCTACAATGAGCAGTTCTTC. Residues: CASSFRTLSYNEQFF.

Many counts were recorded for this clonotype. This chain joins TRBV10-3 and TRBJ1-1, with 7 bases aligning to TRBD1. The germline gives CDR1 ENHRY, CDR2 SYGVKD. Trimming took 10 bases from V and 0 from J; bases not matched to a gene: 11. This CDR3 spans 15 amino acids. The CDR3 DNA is TGTGCCACCGACATGAGGGGGCCCATGAACACTGAAGCTTTCTTT. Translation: CATDMRGPMNTEAFF.

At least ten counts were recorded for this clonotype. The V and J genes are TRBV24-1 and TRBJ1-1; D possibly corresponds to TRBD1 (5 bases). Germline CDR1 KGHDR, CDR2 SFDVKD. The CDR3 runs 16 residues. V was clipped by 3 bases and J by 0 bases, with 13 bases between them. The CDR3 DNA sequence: TGTGCCACCAGTGATCCCTGGGGGGGGATGAACACTGAAGCTTTCTTT. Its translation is CATSDPWGGMNTEAFF.

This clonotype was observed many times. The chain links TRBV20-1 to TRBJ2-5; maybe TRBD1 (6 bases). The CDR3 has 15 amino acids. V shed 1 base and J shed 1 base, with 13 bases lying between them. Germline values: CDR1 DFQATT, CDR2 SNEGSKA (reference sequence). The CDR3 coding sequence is TGCAGTGCTAGAGGGACAGCTGTACTCCAAGAGACCCAGTACTTC. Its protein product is CSARGTAVLQETQYF.

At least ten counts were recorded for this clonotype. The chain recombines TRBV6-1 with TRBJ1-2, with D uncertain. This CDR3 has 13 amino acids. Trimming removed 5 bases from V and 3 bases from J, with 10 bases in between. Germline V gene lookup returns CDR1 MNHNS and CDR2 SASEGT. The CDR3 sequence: CASSPSADYGYTF. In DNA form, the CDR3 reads TGTGCCAGCAGTCCCTCCGCGGACTATGGCTACACCTTC.

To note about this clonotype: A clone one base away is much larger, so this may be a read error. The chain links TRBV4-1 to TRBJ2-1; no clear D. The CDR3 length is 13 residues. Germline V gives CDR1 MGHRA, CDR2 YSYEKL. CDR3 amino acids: CVSSQPVTHEQFF. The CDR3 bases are TGCGTCAGCAGCCAACCGGTTACGCATGAGCAGTTCTTC.

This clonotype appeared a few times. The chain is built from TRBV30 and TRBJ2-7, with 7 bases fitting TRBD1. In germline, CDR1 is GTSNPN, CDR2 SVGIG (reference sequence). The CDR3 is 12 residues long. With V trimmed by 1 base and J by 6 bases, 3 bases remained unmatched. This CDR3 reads CAWSAGGTEQYF. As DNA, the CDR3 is TGTGCCTGGAGTGCAGGGGGTACCGAGCAGTACTTC.

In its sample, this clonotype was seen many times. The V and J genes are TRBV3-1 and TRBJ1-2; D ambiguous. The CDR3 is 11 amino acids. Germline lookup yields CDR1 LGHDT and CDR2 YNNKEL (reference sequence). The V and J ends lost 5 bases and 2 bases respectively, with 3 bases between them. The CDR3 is CASSFNYGYTF. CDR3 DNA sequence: TGTGCCAGCAGCTTCAACTATGGCTACACCTTC.

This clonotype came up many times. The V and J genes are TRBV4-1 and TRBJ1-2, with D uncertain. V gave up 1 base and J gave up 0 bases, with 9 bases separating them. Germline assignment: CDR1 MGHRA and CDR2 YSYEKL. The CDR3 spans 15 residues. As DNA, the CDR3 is TGCGCCAGCAGCCAAGGGACCGGAGCTAACTATGGCTACACCTTC. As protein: CASSQGTGANYGYTF.

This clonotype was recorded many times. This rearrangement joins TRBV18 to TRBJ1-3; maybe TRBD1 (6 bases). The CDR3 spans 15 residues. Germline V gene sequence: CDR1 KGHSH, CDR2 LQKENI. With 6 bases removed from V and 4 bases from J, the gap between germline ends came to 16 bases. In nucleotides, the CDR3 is TGTGCCAGCTCCCAGGGGCCCGCCGAGGGAAACACCATATATTTT. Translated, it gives CASSQGPAEGNTIYF. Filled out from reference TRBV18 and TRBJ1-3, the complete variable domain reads NAGVMQNPRHLVRRRGQEARLRCSPMKGHSHVYWYRQLPEEGLKFMVYLQKENIIDESGMPKERFSAEFPKEGPSILRIQQVVRGDSAAYFCASSQGPAEGNTIYFGEGSWLTVV.

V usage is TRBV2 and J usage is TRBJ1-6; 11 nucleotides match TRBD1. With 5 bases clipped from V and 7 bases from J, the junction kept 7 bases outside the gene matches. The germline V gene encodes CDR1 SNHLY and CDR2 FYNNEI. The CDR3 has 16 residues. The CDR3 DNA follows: TGTGCCAGCAGTCAACGGGACAGGGGGGGAAATTCACCCCTCCACTTT. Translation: CASSQRDRGGNSPLHF.

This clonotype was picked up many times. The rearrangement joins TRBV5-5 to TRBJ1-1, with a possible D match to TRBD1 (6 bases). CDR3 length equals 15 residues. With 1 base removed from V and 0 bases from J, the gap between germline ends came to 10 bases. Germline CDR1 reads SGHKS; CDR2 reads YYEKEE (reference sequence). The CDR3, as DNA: TGTGCCAGCAGCTTGCTCGGGACAATGAACACTGAAGCTTTCTTT. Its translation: CASSLLGTMNTEAFF. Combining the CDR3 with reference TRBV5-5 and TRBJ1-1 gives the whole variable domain DAGVTQSPTHLIKTRGQQVTLRCSPISGHKSVSWYQQVLGQGPQFIFQYYEKEERGRGNFPDRFSARQFPNYSSELNVNALLLGDSALYLCASSLLGTMNTEAFFGQGTRLTVV.